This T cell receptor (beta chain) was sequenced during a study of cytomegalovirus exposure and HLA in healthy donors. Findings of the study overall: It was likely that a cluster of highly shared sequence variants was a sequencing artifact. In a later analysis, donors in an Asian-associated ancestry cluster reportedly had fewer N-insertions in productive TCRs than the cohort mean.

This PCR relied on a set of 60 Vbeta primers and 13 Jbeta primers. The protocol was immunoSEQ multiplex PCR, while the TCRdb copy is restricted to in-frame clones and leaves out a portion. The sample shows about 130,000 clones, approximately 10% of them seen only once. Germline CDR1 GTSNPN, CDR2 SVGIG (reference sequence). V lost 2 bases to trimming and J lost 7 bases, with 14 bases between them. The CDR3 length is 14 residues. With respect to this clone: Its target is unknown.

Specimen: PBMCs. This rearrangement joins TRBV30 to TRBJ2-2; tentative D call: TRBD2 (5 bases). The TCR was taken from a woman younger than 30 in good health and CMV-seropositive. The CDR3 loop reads CAWSSPYGVGELFF. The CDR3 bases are TGTGCCTGGAGTTCCCCATACGGGGTCGGGGAGCTGTTTTTT.